This T cell receptor (beta chain) stems from a study of CXCR3-negative and CXCR3-positive naive CD8 T cells. Germline CDR1 reads DFQATT; CDR2 reads SNEGSKA (reference sequence). The CDR3 totals 12 residues. It was by 5' RACE with UMI labels that the TRB cDNA libraries were prepared. TCRdb derives one entry per CDR3 protein from the 5' RACE reads, leaving out DNA. The sample shows 50,000 to 60,000 distinct CDR3 sequences, and approximately 0.43% sits with its ten largest clones. This TCR derives from a human donor in good health. Some clones in this sample may be carry-over from other donors' samples. The sample taken for sequencing was naive CXCR3- CD8+ T cells from blood. This sample's subset: CD45RO-CCR7+CD27+CD95- naive CD8+ T cells lacking CXCR3 (TNR3-). V is TRBV20-1 and J is TRBJ1-1; TCRdb returns TRBD1, unconfirmable since there is no DNA. The CDR3 sequence is CSAREQGTEAFF.